This T cell receptor (beta chain) was recorded in a study of relationships among human T cell subsets. Memory T cells were selected with anti-CD45RO beads from the CD45RA-negative fraction. Subset-specific monoclonal antibody beads were used to isolate T cell subsets. The study, taken as a whole, reports: Over 55% of CD8+ cytotoxic sequences were in clones over 100 reads; regulatory and Th2 had few. V, D, J usage, CDR3 length and N-additions were similar across seven subsets.

To note about this clonotype: The antigen is not known.

TCR alpha and beta CDR3s were amplified from mRNA by semiquantitative ARM-PCR. In ARM-PCR, communal superprimers followed tagged nested gene-specific primers for exponential amplification. TCRdb independently ran MiXCR on the multiplex PCR reads; one entry per CDR3 protein. This table holds some 10,000 distinct CDR3 sequences, about 52% found once. Germline V gene sequence: CDR1 MNHEY, CDR2 SMNVEV (reference sequence). The CDR3 contains 15 residues. J lost 8 bases, V lost 5 bases, and 8 bases had no gene match. The source of this sequence is a middle-aged man in good health. The source material was memory T cells sorted from blood. The chain has TRBV27 and TRBJ2-1, with 11 bases lining up with TRBD1. CDR3 DNA sequence: TGTGCCAGCAGTCGCGGACAGGGGGCGTCGGATGAGCAGTTCTTC. Amino acid sequence: CASSRGQGASDEQFF.